The rows below give T cell receptor beta chains drawn from one sample of a study of T cell changes during pregnancy in multiple sclerosis. Some clones are missing from TCRdb's copy, which holds only in-frame ones; the method was immunoSEQ multiplex PCR. The profile shows under 70,000 clones, just over 90% of them singletons. The source was peripheral blood, collected in the second trimester of pregnancy. Receptors originate from a female donor with multiple sclerosis, enrolled in a pregnancy study. CDR3s include the opening cysteine and the closing phenylalanine or tryptophan. D genes are given only for firm matches. For some rows the clone size is stated as once, few or many, or as a class when expanded; others skip it.

J gene,V gene,D gene,clone size,CDR3 protein,CDR3 DNA
TRBJ2-7,TRBV27,TRBD1,NA,CASSSGTGRAYEQYF,TGTGCCAGCAGTTCCGGGACAGGGCGCGCCTACGAGCAGTACTTC
TRBJ1-2,TRBV5-1,NA,NA,CASSLEGAHGYTF,TGCGCCAGCAGCTTGGAGGGAGCCCATGGCTACACCTTC
TRBJ2-1,TRBV7-3,TRBD1,NA,CASSFQGALNNEQFF,TGTGCCAGCAGCTTCCAGGGGGCGCTTAACAATGAGCAGTTCTTC
TRBJ2-2,TRBV27,TRBD1,NA,CASRAMGQGFTGELFF,TGTGCCAGCAGGGCGATGGGACAGGGATTTACCGGGGAGCTGTTTTTT
TRBJ2-1,TRBV5-1,NA,NA,CASSLRSASNGEQFF,TGCGCCAGCAGCTTACGCTCCGCATCTAATGGTGAGCAGTTCTTC
TRBJ2-7,TRBV19,NA,NA,CASSISADYSYEQYF,TGTGCCAGTAGTATTTCGGCCGACTATAGCTACGAGCAGTACTTC
TRBJ1-2,TRBV4-2,NA,NA,CASSQTLVRPLANYGYTF,TGTGCCAGCAGTCAAACCCTTGTGAGGCCTTTAGCTAACTATGGCTACACCTTC
TRBJ2-1,TRBV6-6,NA,NA,CASSYSTNTYNEQFF,TGTGCCAGCAGTTACTCGACTAATACGTACAATGAGCAGTTCTTC
TRBJ2-3,TRBV7-2,TRBD2,NA,CASSLVGGSDTQYF,TGTGCCAGCAGCTTAGTGGGGGGGTCAGATACGCAGTATTTT
TRBJ2-3,TRBV7-9,TRBD2,NA,CASSPSGSTDTQYF,TGTGCCAGCAGCCCTAGCGGATCCACAGATACGCAGTATTTT
TRBJ1-4,TRBV5-1,NA,NA,CASSLAGAEKLFF,TGCGCCAGCAGCTTGGCAGGGGCTGAAAAACTGTTTTTT
TRBJ1-1,TRBV18,TRBD1,NA,CASSPPGQGTEAFF,TGTGCCAGCTCACCTCCGGGACAGGGCACTGAAGCTTTCTTT
TRBJ1-1,TRBV4-3,NA,NA,CASSQRASGEDTEAFF,TGCGCCAGCAGCCAGCGGGCCTCAGGTGAGGACACTGAAGCTTTCTTT
TRBJ1-1,TRBV28,NA,NA,CASTLIREGTEAFF,TGTGCCAGCACCCTAATCAGGGAGGGCACTGAAGCTTTCTTT
TRBJ2-1,TRBV5-1,NA,once,CASSFWQALRGRDYNEQFF,TGCGCCAGCAGCTTCTGGCAAGCTCTCCGGGGGAGAGACTACAATGAGCAGTTCTTC
TRBJ1-3,TRBV5-5,NA,NA,CASSFGLGGLYGNTIYF,TGTGCCAGCAGCTTCGGCCTCGGGGGATTATATGGAAACACCATATATTTT
TRBJ2-7,TRBV7-2,NA,NA,CASGGRLQGEQYF,TGTGCCAGCGGGGGCAGATTGCAGGGCGAGCAGTACTTC
TRBJ1-1,TRBV19,NA,NA,CASSLGQLGDTEAFF,TGTGCCAGTAGTTTAGGGCAACTGGGAGACACTGAAGCTTTCTTT
TRBJ2-7,TRBV21-1,NA,NA,CASSIHRECSYEQYF,TGTGCCAGCAGCATACACAGGGAATGCTCCTACGAGCAGTACTTC
TRBJ2-6,TRBV6-5,NA,NA,CASRNGGAGANVLTF,TGTGCCAGCAGAAACGGGGGTGCTGGGGCCAACGTCCTGACTTTC
TRBJ1-2,TRBV28,NA,NA,CASSLGSQGASGYTF,TGTGCCAGCAGCCTAGGTTCCCAGGGCGCGAGCGGCTACACCTTC
TRBJ2-1,TRBV18,NA,NA,CASSPGEGVTEQFF,TGTGCCAGCTCACCAGGAGAAGGAGTGACTGAGCAGTTCTTC
TRBJ1-6,TRBV9,NA,NA,CASSVEMRNSPLHF,TGTGCCAGCAGCGTAGAGATGAGGAATTCACCCCTCCACTTT
TRBJ2-7,TRBV4-1,TRBD1,NA,CASSLRPDRAPYEQYF,TGCGCCAGCAGCCTTAGACCGGACAGGGCCCCCTACGAGCAGTACTTC
TRBJ1-2,TRBV28,TRBD1,few,CASSSQGGGQGTAFGYTF,TGTGCCAGCAGTTCCCAGGGTGGGGGACAGGGGACGGCCTTCGGCTACACCTTC
TRBJ2-3,TRBV7-9,NA,NA,CASSFRARSLDTQYF,TGTGCCAGCAGCTTTCGCGCTAGAAGTTTGGATACGCAGTATTTT
TRBJ1-1,TRBV19,NA,NA,CASSIDTAIEAFF,TGTGCCAGTAGTATCGACACCGCTATTGAAGCTTTCTTT
TRBJ2-2,TRBV4-1,TRBD2,NA,CASSQVGGTDNTGELFF,TGCGCCAGCAGCCAAGTGGGAGGGACCGATAACACCGGGGAGCTGTTTTTT
TRBJ1-4,TRBV7-2,NA,NA,CASSLSPGGEKLFF,TGTGCCAGCAGCTTAAGCCCGGGGGGTGAAAAACTGTTTTTT